A selection of T cell receptor beta chains follows, all from one sample in a study of shared T cell receptors in the human thymus. TCRdb's table, derived via immunoSEQ multiplex PCR, lists solely in-frame clones and lacks some. The sample lists 450,000 to 650,000 clones, 75% to 85% occurring once. These records were also assigned to another study, of human thymus T cells.

The sequencing sample was made of thymocytes. The receptors here all came from a boy under two years old with a congenital heart defect. The CDR3 runs from the conserved cysteine through the conserved F or W. A D gene is named only where the DNA matches it firmly. The listing skips clone size in some rows; elsewhere it reads once, few, many or a size class.

cdr3_aa cdr3_nt v_call d_call j_call clone_size
CASSVEVRGQEKLFF TGTGCCAGCAGCGTAGAGGTTCGGGGACAGGAAAAACTGTTTTTT TRBV9 TRBD1 TRBJ1-4 .
CSVGGEGWEETQYF TGCAGCGTGGGGGGTGAGGGGTGGGAAGAGACCCAGTACTTC TRBV29-1 . TRBJ2-5 .
CASSTPRGRTNEKLFF TGTGCCAGTAGTACGCCCAGGGGGCGGACTAATGAAAAACTGTTTTTT TRBV19 TRBD1 TRBJ1-4 few
CASSPGAGREQYF TGTGCCAGCAGCCCTGGAGCCGGTCGGGAGCAGTACTTC TRBV11-2 . TRBJ2-7 .
CASSLYKYGTGTDTQYF TGTGCCAGCAGTTTATACAAATACGGGACAGGAACAGATACGCAGTATTTT TRBV28 TRBD1 TRBJ2-3 .
CASSLSGGEGGEQFF TGTGCCAGCAGTTTATCGGGAGGGGAAGGGGGTGAGCAGTTCTTC TRBV27 . TRBJ2-1 .
CASSLVASSPGYEQYF TGTGCCAGCAGCTTAGTAGCCTCTAGCCCAGGCTACGAGCAGTACTTC TRBV11-2 . TRBJ2-7 .
CASSTSGALDYGYTF TGCGCCAGCAGCACGTCCGGTGCCCTGGACTATGGCTACACCTTC TRBV5-1 . TRBJ1-2 .
CASRPGLAYEQYF TGTGCCAGCAGGCCGGGACTCGCCTACGAGCAGTACTTC TRBV7-2 . TRBJ2-7 .
CATSRGRGAYEQYF TGTGCCACCAGCAGAGGCAGGGGGGCTTACGAGCAGTACTTC TRBV15 . TRBJ2-7 .
CASSHPGLAGTDTQYF TGTGCCAGCAGCCACCCGGGACTAGCGGGAACAGATACGCAGTATTTT TRBV6-6 TRBD2 TRBJ2-3 .
CVSSLGTTGTQQETQYF TGTGTCAGCAGCCTCGGGACTACCGGGACCCAGCAAGAGACCCAGTACTTC TRBV5-4 TRBD2 TRBJ2-5 .
CASSVGGSNEQYF TGTGCCAGCAGCGTAGGCGGGAGTAACGAGCAGTACTTC TRBV9 TRBD2 TRBJ2-7 .
CASSQPNNEQFF TGCGCCAGCAGCCAGCCTAACAATGAGCAGTTCTTC TRBV4-3 . TRBJ2-1 few
CASSQVATYSTDTQYF TGCGCCAGCAGCCAAGTTGCTACCTATAGCACAGATACGCAGTATTTT TRBV4-1 . TRBJ2-3 .
CSVEGGGYTF TGCAGCGTTGAGGGCGGGGGCTACACCTTC TRBV29-1 . TRBJ1-2 .
CATSSLRRERLDEQFF TGTGCCACCAGCAGCCTTAGGCGGGAGAGGTTGGATGAGCAGTTCTTC TRBV15 TRBD2 TRBJ2-1 .
CASSLLTDMNTEAFF TGTGCCAGCAGTTTATTAACAGACATGAACACTGAAGCTTTCTTT TRBV27 . TRBJ1-1 .
CASSQEYRDLGEQYF TGCGCCAGCAGCCAAGAATACAGGGACCTGGGGGAGCAGTACTTC TRBV4-1 . TRBJ2-7 .
CASSQVGTSGSPEGETQYF TGCGCCAGCAGCCAAGTCGGGACTAGCGGGAGCCCGGAGGGAGAGACCCAGTACTTC TRBV4-1 TRBD2 TRBJ2-5 .
CASSFERSPGAYEQYF TGTGCCAGCAGCTTTGAGCGGAGCCCCGGGGCCTACGAGCAGTACTTC TRBV7-2 . TRBJ2-7 .
CASSEVSSGNTIYF TGTGCCAGCAGTGAGGTGAGCTCTGGAAACACCATATATTTT TRBV2 . TRBJ1-3 .
CASSCGAVSYGYTF TGTGCCAGCAGCTGCGGGGCAGTCAGCTATGGCTACACCTTC TRBV5-6 . TRBJ1-2 .